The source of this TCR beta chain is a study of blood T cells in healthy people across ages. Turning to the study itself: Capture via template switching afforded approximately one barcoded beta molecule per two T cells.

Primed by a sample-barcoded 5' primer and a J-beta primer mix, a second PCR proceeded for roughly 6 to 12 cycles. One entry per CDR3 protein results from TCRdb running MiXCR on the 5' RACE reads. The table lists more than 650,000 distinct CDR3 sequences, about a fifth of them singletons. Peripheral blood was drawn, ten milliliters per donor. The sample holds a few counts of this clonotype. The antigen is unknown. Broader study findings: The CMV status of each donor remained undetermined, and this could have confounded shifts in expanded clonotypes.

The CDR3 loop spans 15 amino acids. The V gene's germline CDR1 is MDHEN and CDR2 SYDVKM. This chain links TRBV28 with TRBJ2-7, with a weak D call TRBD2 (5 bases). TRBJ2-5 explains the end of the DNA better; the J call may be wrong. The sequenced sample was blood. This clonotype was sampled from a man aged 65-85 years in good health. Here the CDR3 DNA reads TGTGCCAGCAGTTTTAGAGGGAATGAGGAAGAGACCCAGTACTTC. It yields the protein CASSFRGNEEETQYF.